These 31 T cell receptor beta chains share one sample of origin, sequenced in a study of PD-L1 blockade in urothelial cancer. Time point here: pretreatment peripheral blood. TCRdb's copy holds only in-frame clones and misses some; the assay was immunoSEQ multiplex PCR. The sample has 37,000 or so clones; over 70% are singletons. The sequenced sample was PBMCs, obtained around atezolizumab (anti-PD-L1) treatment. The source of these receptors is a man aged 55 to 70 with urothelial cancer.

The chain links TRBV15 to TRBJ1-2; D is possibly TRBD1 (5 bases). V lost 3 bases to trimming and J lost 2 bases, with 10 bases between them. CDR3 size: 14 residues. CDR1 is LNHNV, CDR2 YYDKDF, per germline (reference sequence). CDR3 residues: CATSSLGGNYGYTF. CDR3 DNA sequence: TGTGCCACCAGCAGTTTGGGGGGGAACTATGGCTACACCTTC.

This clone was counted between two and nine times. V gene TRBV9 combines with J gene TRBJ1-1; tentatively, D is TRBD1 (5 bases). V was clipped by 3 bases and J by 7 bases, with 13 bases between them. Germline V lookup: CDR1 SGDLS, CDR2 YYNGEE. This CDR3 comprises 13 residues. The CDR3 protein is CASSGGGDGEAFF. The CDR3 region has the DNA TGTGCCAGCAGCGGGGGAGGGGACGGTGAAGCTTTCTTT.

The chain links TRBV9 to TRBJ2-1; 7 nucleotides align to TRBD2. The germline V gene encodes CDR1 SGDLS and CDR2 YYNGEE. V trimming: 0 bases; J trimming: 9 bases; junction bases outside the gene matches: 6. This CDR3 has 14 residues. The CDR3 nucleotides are TGTGCCAGCAGCGTAGGACTAGCAGTGGGTGAGCAGTTCTTC. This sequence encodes CASSVGLAVGEQFF.

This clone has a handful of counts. This chain's CDR3 is CASSLTGPGNNEQFF. CDR3 nucleotides: TGTGCCAGCAGCCTAACCGGGCCAGGGAACAATGAGCAGTTCTTC. The V gene is TRBV6-5, the J gene TRBJ2-1; D might be TRBD1 (5 bases). CDR3 length equals 15 residues. Trimming cost V 6 bases and J 5 bases, with 17 bases left between them. CDR1 is MNHEY and CDR2 is SVGAGI in the germline V gene.

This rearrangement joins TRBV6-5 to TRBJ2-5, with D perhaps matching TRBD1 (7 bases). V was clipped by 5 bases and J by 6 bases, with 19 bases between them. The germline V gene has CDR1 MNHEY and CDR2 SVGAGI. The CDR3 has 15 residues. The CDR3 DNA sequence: TGTGCCAGCAGTCAGGGGGGCGCTCCTTTGCAGACCCAGTACTTC. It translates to CASSQGGAPLQTQYF.

In nucleotides, the CDR3 is TGTGCCAGCAGCTCAAGACAGGGGCCTGAAAAACTGTTTTTT. Its protein is CASSSRQGPEKLFF. The chain combines TRBV5-4 with TRBJ1-4; TRBD1 agrees at 8 bases. Trimming took 3 bases from V and 7 from J; bases not matched to a gene: 5. Germline CDR1 is SGHNT and CDR2 is YYREEE (reference sequence). The CDR3 runs 14 residues.

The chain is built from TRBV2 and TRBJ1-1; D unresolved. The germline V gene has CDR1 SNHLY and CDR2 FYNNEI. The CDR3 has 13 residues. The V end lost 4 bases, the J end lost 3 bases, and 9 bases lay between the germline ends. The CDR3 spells CASSASSYTEAFF. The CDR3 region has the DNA TGTGCCAGCAGTGCTAGCTCATACACTGAAGCTTTCTTT.

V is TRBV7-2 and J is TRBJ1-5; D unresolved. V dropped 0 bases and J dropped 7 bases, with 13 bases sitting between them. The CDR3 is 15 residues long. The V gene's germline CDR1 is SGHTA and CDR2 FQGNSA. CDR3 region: CASSLASAVGQPQHF. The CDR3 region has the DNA TGTGCCAGCAGCTTAGCCTCCGCTGTCGGGCAGCCCCAGCATTTT.

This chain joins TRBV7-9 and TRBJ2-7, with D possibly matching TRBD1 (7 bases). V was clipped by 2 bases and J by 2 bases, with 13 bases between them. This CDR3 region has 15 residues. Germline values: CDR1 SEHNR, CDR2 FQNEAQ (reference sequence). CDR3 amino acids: CASSLLGGQPYEQYF. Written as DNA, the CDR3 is TGTGCCAGCAGCTTATTGGGGGGACAGCCCTACGAGCAGTACTTC.

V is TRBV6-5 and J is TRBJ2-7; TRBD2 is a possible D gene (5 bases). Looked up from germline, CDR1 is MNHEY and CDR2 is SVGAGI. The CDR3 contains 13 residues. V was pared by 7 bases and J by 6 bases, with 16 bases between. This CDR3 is CASTPGTSSEQYF. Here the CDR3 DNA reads TGTGCCAGCACCCCGGGAACCTCTAGCGAGCAGTACTTC.

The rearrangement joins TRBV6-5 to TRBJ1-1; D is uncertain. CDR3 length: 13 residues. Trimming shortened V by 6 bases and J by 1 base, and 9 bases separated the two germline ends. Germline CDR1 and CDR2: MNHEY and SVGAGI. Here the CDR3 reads CASREGGNTEAFF. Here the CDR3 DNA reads TGTGCCAGCAGGGAGGGCGGGAACACTGAAGCTTTCTTT.

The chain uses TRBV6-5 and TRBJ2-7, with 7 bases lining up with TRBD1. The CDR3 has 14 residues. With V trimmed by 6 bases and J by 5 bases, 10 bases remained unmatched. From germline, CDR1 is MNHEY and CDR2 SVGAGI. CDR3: CASSNRGGFDEQYF. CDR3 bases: TGTGCCAGCAGCAACAGGGGTGGGTTCGACGAGCAGTACTTC.

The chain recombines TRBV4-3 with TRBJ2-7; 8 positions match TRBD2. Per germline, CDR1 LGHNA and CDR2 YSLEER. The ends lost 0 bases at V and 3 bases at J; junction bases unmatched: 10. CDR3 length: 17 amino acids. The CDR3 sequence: CASSQDRYTSGYYEQYF. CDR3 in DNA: TGCGCCAGCAGCCAAGATCGCTATACTAGCGGTTACTACGAGCAGTACTTC.

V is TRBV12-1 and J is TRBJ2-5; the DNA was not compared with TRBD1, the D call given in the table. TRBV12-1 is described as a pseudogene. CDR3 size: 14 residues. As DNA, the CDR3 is TGTGCCAGCAGCGGACAGGTTTTTGAAGAGACCCAGTACTTC. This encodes CASSGQVFEETQYF.

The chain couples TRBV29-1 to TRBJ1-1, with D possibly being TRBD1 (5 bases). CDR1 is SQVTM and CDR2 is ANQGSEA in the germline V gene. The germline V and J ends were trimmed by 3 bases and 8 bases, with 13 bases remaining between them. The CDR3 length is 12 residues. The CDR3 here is CSVDSGRVEAFF. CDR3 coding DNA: TGCAGCGTTGATTCAGGGAGGGTCGAAGCTTTCTTT. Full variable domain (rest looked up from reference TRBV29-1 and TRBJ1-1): SAVISQKPSRDICQRGTSLTIQCQVDSQVTMMFWYRQQPGQSLTLIATANQGSEATYESGFVIDKFPISRPNLTFSTLTVSNMSPEDSSIYLCSVDSGRVEAFFGQGTRLTVV.

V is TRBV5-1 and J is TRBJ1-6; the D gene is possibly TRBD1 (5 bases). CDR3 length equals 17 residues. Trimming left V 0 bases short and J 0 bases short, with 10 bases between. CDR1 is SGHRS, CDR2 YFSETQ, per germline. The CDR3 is CASSLAGPSSYNSPLHF. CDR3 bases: TGCGCCAGCAGCTTGGCAGGGCCTAGCTCCTATAATTCACCCCTCCACTTT.

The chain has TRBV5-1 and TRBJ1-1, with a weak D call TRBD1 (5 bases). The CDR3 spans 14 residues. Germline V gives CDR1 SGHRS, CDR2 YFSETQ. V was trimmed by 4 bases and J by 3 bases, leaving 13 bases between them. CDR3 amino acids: CASSRSGGDTEAFF. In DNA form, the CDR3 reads TGCGCCAGCAGCCGTTCCGGGGGGGACACTGAAGCTTTCTTT.

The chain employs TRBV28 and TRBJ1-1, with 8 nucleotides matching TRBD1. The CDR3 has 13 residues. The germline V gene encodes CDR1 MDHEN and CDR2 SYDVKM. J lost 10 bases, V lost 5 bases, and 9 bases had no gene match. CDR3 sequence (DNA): TGTGCCAGCAGTAGCAGGGGGCGGAGTCCAGCTTTCTTT. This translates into CASSSRGRSPAFF.

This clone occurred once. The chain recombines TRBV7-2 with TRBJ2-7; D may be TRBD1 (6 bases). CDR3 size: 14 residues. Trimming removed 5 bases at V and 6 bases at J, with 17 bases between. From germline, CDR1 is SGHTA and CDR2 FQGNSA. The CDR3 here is CASSPQTGTIEQYF. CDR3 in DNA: TGTGCCAGCAGCCCTCAGACAGGTACAATCGAGCAGTACTTC.

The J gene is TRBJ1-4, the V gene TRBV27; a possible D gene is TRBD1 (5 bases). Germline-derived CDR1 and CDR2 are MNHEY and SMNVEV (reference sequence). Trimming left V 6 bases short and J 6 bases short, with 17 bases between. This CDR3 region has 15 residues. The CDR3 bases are TGTGCCAGCAGCCGCTCACCTGGGGCTTATGAAAAACTGTTTTTT. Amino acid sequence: CASSRSPGAYEKLFF.

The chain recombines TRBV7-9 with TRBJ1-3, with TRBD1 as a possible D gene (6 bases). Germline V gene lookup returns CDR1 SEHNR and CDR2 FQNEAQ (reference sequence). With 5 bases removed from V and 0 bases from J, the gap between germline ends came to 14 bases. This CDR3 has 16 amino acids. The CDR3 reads CASSRSGHNSGNTIYF. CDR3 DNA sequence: TGTGCCAGCAGCCGATCGGGACACAACTCTGGAAACACCATATATTTT.

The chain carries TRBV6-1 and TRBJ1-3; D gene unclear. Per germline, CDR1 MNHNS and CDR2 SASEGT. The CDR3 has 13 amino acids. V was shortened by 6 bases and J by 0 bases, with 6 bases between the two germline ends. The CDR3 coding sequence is TGTGCCAGCAGCCAGAACTCTGGAAACACCATATATTTT. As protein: CASSQNSGNTIYF.

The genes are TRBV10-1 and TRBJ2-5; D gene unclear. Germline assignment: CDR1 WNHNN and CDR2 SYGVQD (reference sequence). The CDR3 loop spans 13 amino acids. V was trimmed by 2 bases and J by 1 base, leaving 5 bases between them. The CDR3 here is CASSEDFQETQYF. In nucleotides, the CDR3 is TGCGCCAGCAGTGAGGACTTCCAAGAGACCCAGTACTTC.

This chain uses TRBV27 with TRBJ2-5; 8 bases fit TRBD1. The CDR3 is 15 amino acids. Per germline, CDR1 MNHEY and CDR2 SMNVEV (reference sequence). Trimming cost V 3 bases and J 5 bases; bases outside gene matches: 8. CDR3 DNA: TGTGCCAGCAGTTTTTGGGACAGGAGTCGGGAGACCCAGTACTTC. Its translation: CASSFWDRSRETQYF.

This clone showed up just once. As DNA, the CDR3 is TGTGCCACCAGCGCTCAGGAGGCGGGAGTTGTCAATGAGCAGTTCTTC. Its protein product is CATSAQEAGVVNEQFF. The V and J genes are TRBV15 and TRBJ2-1, with 7 bases fitting TRBD2. The V gene's germline CDR1 is LNHNV and CDR2 YYDKDF (reference sequence). J was trimmed by 6 bases and V by 5 bases; bases with no gene match: 13. This CDR3 is 16 amino acids long.

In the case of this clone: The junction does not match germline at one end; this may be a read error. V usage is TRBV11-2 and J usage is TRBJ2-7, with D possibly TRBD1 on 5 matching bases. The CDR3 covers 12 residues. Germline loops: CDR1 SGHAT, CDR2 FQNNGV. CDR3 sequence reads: CTSTSGIHEQYF. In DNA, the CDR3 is TGTACCAGCACGTCAGGGATACACGAGCAGTACTTC.

The DNA for the CDR3 is TGCGCCAGCAGCCCTCGACAGGGGCCTTGGGAAGCTTTCTTT. It yields the protein CASSPRQGPWEAFF. This chain uses TRBV10-1 with TRBJ1-1; 8 bases map to TRBD1. The CDR3 spans 14 residues. Unmatched junction bases numbered 11, after V lost 6 bases and J lost 8 bases. Germline V lookup: CDR1 WNHNN, CDR2 SYGVQD (reference sequence).

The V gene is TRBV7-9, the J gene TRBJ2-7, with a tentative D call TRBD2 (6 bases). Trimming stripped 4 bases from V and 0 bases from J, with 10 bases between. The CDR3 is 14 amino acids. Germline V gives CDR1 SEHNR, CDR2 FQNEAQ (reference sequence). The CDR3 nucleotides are TGTGCCAGCAGCTCCAGCGGGCCCTCCTACGAGCAGTACTTC. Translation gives CASSSSGPSYEQYF.

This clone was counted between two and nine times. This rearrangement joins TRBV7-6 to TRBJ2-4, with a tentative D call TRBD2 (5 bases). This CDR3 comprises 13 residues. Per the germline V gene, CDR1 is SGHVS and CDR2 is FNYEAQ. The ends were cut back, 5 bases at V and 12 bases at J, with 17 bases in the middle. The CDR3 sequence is CASSRGADGNQYF. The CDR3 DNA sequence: TGTGCCAGCAGCCGCGGAGCTGACGGGAATCAGTACTTC.

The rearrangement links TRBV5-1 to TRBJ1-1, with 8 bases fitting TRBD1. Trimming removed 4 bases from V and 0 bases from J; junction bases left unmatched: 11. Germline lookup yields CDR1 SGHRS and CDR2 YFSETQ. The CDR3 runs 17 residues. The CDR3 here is CASSQYGTGGLNTEAFF. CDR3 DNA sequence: TGCGCCAGCAGCCAGTATGGTACAGGGGGTTTGAACACTGAAGCTTTCTTT.

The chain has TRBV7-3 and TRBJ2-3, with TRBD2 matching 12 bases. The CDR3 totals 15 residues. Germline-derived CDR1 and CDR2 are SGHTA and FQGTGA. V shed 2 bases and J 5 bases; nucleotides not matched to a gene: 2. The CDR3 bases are TGTGCCAGCAGCTTACAGGGACTAGCGGGAGATACGCAGTATTTT. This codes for CASSLQGLAGDTQYF.